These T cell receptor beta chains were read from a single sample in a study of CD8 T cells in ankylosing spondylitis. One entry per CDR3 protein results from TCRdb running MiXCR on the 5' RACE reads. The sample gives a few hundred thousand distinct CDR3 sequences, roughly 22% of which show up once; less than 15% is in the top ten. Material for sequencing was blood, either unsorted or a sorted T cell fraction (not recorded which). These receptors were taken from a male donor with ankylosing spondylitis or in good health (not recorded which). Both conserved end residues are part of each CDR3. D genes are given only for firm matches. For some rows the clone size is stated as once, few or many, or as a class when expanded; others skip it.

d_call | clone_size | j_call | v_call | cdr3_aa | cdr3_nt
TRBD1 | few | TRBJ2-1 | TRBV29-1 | CSVESGQWRCEQFF | TGCAGCGTTGAGTCGGGACAGTGGAGGTGTGAGCAGTTCTTC
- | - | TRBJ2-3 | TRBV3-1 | CASSQDVGKSTDTQYF | TGTGCCAGCAGCCAAGACGTGGGGAAGAGCACAGATACGCAGTATTTT
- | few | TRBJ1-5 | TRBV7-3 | CASSSDPKPQHF | TGTGCCAGCAGCTCCGATCCCAAGCCCCAGCATTTT
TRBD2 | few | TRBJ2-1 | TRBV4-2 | CASSQEFFGGAQYNEQFF | TGTGCCAGCAGCCAAGAGTTCTTCGGGGGGGCTCAGTACAATGAGCAGTTCTTC
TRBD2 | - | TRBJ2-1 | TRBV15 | CATSRDAASGGLEQFF | TGTGCCACCAGCAGAGATGCGGCTAGCGGGGGACTTGAGCAGTTCTTC
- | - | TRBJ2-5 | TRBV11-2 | CASSLGRGTQETQYF | TGTGCCAGCAGCTTGGGAAGGGGAACCCAAGAGACCCAGTACTTC
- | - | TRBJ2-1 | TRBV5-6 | CASSLTGAQNEQFF | TGTGCCAGCAGCTTGACTGGGGCTCAGAATGAGCAGTTCTTC
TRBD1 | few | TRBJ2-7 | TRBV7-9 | CASSSSTGGYEQYF | TGTGCCAGCAGCTCCAGTACAGGGGGCTACGAGCAGTACTTC
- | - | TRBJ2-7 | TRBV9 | CASSVVPGQEQYF | TGTGCCAGCAGCGTAGTGCCAGGGCAAGAGCAGTACTTC
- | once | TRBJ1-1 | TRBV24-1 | CATTTPGGLNTEAFF | TGTGCCACCACCACACCGGGGGGATTGAACACTGAAGCTTTCTTT
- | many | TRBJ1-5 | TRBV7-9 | CASSLGVNQPQHF | TGTGCCAGCAGCTTAGGGGTGAATCAGCCCCAGCATTTT
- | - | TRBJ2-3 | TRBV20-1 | CSAATSYRKDTQYF | TGCAGTGCTGCCACTAGTTACAGGAAAGATACGCAGTATTTT
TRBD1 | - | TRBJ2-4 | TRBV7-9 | CASSPRTGRVKNIQYF | TGTGCCAGCAGCCCCCGGACAGGGCGAGTCAAAAACATTCAGTACTTC
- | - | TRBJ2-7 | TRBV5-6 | CASSTNRGRYEQYF | TGTGCCAGCAGCACTAATCGGGGACGCTACGAGCAGTACTTC
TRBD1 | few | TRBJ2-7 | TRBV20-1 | CSARDLDRGIHEQYF | TGCAGTGCTAGAGATCTGGACAGGGGTATACACGAGCAGTACTTC
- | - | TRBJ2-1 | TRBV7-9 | CASSPGDSLSNEQFF | TGTGCCAGCAGCCCGGGGGACAGCCTCTCCAATGAGCAGTTCTTC